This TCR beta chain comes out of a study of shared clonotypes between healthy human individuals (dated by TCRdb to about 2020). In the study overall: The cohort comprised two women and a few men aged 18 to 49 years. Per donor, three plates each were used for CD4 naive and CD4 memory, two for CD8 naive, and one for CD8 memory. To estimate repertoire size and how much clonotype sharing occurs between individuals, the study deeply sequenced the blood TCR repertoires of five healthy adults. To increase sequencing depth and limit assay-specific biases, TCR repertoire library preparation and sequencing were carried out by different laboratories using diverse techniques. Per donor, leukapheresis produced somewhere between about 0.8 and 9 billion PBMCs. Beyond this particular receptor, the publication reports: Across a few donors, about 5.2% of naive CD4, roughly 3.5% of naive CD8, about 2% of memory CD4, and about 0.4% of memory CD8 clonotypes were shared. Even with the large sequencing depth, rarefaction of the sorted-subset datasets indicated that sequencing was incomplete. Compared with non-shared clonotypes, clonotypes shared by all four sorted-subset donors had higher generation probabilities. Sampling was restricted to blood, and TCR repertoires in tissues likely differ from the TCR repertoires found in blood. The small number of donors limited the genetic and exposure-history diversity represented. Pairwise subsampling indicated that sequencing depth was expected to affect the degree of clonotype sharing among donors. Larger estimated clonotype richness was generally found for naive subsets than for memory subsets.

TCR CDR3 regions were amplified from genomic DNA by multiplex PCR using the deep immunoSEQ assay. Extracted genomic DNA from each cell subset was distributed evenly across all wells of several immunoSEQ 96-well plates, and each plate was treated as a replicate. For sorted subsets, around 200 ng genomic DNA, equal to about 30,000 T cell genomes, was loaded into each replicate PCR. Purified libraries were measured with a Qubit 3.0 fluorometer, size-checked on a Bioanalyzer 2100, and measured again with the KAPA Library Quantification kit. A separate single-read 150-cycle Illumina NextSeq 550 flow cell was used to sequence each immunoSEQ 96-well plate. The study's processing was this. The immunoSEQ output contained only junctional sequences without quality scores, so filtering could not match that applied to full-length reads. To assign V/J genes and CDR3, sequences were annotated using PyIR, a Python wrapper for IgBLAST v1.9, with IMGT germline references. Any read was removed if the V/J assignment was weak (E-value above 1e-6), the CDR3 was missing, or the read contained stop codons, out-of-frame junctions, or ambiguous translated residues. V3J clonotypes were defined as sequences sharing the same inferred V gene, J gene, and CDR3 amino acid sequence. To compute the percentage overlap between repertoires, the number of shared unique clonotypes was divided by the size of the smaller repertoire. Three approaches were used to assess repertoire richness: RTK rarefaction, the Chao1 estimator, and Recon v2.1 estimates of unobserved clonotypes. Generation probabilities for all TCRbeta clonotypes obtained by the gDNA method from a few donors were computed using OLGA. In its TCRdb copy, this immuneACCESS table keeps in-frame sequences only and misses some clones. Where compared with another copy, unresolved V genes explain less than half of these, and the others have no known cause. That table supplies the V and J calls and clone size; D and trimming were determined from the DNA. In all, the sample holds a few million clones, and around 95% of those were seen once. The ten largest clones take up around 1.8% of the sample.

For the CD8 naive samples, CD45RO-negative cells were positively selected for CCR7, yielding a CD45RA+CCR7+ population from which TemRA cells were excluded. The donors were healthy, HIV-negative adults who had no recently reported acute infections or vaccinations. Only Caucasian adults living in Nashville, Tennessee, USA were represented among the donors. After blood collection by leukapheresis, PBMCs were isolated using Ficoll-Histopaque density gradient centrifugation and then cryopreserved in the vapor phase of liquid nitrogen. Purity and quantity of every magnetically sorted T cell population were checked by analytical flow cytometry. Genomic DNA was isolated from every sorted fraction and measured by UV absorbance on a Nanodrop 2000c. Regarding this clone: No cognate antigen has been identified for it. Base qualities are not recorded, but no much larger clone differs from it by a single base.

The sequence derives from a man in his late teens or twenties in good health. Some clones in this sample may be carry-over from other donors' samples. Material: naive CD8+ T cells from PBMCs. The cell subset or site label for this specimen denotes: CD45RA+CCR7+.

The sequence in DNA is TGCGCCAGCAGTCCGGCGGAGGAAGTGAACACTGAAGCTTTCTTT. Its coded protein is CASSPAEEVNTEAFF. The V and J genes are TRBV10-1 and TRBJ1-1, with an unclear D gene assignment. The germline V gene (reference sequence) sets CDR1 to WNHNN and CDR2 to SYGVQD. The CDR3 contains 15 residues, cysteine and phenylalanine counted. Here the CDR3 DNA is all that survives: 45 bases in frame from base 1. V is clipped by 5 bases and J by 0 bases, and the sequence between their germline boundaries is 13 bases long.